A selection of T cell receptor beta chains follows, all from one sample in a study of T-cell memory formation after mild COVID-19. From the 5' RACE reads, TCRdb called clonotypes with MiXCR, one entry per CDR3 protein. Of 25,000 to 30,000 distinct CDR3 sequences listed, about 12% are singletons. Sequencing used PBMCs or a T cell subset sorted from them (not recorded which). The receptors were gathered from an adult woman who had mild COVID-19 (a few samples of this study predate the infection). Cell type and time point are not known. The CDR3 runs from the conserved cysteine through the conserved F or W. D genes are given only for firm matches. Where a row states a size, it is once, few, many or the class of an expanded clone; other rows omit it.

J gene	D gene	V gene	clone size	CDR3 protein	CDR3 DNA
TRBJ1-2	-	TRBV5-6	many	CASSWVKQIYGYTF	TGTGCCAGCAGCTGGGTTAAACAGATCTATGGCTACACCTTC
TRBJ2-5	-	TRBV9	many	CASSVATAGETQYF	TGTGCCAGCAGCGTAGCTACTGCGGGAGAGACCCAGTACTTC
TRBJ1-6	TRBD1	TRBV6-5	many	CASSIGTGNSPLHF	TGTGCCAGCAGCATCGGGACAGGGAATTCACCCCTCCACTTT
TRBJ2-2	-	TRBV7-9	many	CASSRWTVNTGELFF	TGTGCCAGCAGCCGTTGGACAGTTAACACCGGGGAGCTGTTTTTT
TRBJ2-2	TRBD1	TRBV5-1	medium-sized	CASSLVVRGPTGELFF	TGCGCCAGCAGCTTGGTGGTCAGGGGGCCCACCGGGGAGCTGTTTTTT
TRBJ2-1	-	TRBV19	many	CASSMGGDYNEQFF	TGTGCCAGTAGTATGGGCGGGGACTACAATGAGCAGTTCTTC
TRBJ2-5	-	TRBV6-5	many	CASSHQPQETQYF	TGTGCCAGCAGTCACCAACCACAAGAGACCCAGTACTTC
TRBJ2-5	TRBD2	TRBV6-1	-	CASSFLAESLGGTQYF	TGTGCCAGCAGCTTTCTAGCGGAGAGCTTGGGTGGGACCCAGTACTTC
TRBJ2-3	TRBD1	TRBV27	many	CASSLGDRGRGTDTQYF	TGTGCCAGCAGTTTAGGGGACAGGGGGCGCGGTACAGATACGCAGTATTTT
TRBJ2-7	-	TRBV7-2	medium-sized	CASSLGRDYEQYF	TGTGCCAGCAGCTTAGGCCGGGACTACGAGCAGTACTTC
TRBJ2-1	-	TRBV19	many	CASSISRGREQFF	TGTGCCAGTAGTATATCGCGGGGGCGCGAGCAGTTCTTC
TRBJ1-1	-	TRBV5-5	many	CASSRVGANTEAFF	TGTGCCAGCAGCCGGGTGGGGGCGAACACTGAAGCTTTCTTT
TRBJ2-7	-	TRBV3-1	few	CATGFAGRYEQYF	TGTGCCACCGGCTTTGCGGGGCGTTACGAGCAGTACTTC
TRBJ1-1	TRBD1	TRBV7-6	many	CASSSATGSPEAFF	TGTGCCAGCAGCTCCGCGACAGGGAGCCCTGAAGCTTTCTTT
TRBJ1-2	-	TRBV20-1	many	CSARPEGYGYTF	TGCAGTGCTAGGCCGGAGGGCTATGGCTACACCTTC
TRBJ2-7	TRBD1	TRBV6-2/TRBV6-3	-	CASSYSPGQGNDEQYF	TGTGCCAGCAGTTACTCCCCGGGACAGGGGAACGACGAGCAGTACTTC
TRBJ2-7	-	TRBV7-3	many	CASSSGPTGEQYF	TGTGCCAGCAGCTCGGGACCGACGGGGGAGCAGTACTTC
TRBJ2-3	TRBD2	TRBV29-1	medium-sized	CSAFAGVGLVDTQYF	TGCAGCGCTTTCGCCGGGGTGGGACTAGTGGATACGCAGTATTTT
TRBJ1-2	TRBD1	TRBV7-8	many	CASSLVGTGDGYTF	TGTGCCAGCAGCTTAGTGGGGACAGGGGATGGCTACACCTTC
TRBJ2-3	TRBD2	TRBV9	many	CASSPAGTSGSTDTQYF	TGTGCCAGCAGCCCGGCCGGGACTAGCGGTAGCACAGATACGCAGTATTTT
TRBJ2-1	TRBD2	TRBV20-1	many	CSARVGAGGSNNEQFF	TGCAGTGCTAGAGTCGGAGCGGGGGGGTCCAACAATGAGCAGTTCTTC
TRBJ2-2	-	TRBV24-1	many	CATSDRGGHETGELFF	TGTGCCACCAGTGATCGCGGAGGCCATGAGACCGGGGAGCTGTTTTTT